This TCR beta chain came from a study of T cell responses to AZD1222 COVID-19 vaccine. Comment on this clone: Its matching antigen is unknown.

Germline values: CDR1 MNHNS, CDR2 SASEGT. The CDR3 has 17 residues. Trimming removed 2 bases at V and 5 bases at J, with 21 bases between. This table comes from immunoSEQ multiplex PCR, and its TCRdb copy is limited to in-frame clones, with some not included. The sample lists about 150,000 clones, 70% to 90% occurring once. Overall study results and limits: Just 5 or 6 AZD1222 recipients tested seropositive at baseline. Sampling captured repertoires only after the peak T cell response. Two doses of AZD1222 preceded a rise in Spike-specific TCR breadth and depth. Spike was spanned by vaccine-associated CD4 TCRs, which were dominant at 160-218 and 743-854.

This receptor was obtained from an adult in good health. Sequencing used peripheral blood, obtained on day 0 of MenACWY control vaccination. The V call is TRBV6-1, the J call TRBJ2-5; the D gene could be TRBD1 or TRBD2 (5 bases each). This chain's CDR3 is CASSEWGGADGAETQYF. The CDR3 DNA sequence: TGTGCCAGCAGTGAATGGGGCGGAGCGGACGGCGCGGAGACCCAGTACTTC.